Given below is one TCR beta chain in context. No antigen is known for it. This record comes from a study of CD8+CD57+ T cells in acquired aplastic anemia. Study summary: The average read count for CD4+ cells in healthy donors was roughly 10 million. Study-wide points: Patients and controls were found to share 25 to 35 CD8+ CDR3 sequences.

The template for TCR beta VDJ and CDR3 sequence profiling was genomic DNA. One entry per CDR3 protein, called by TCRdb with MiXCR from the reads. The repertoire holds under 150,000 distinct CDR3 sequences, with 41% as singletons. The sequence derives from a human donor in good health, serving as a control. Sequences were obtained from sorted CD4+, CD8+, or CD8+CD57+ T cells (not recorded which) from PBMCs.

The CDR3 spells CASTLLAGGLPYEQYF. For the CDR3, the DNA is TGTGCCAGCACCCTTCTAGCGGGAGGACTCCCCTACGAGCAGTACTTC. The V and J genes are TRBV6-1 and TRBJ2-7; the match to TRBD2 covers 11 bases. After removal of 7 bases from V and 2 bases from J, the junction contained 10 bases not matched to a gene. There are 16 residues in the CDR3. Germline CDR1 and CDR2: MNHNS and SASEGT.